This TCR beta chain was identified in a study of patients and donors after allogeneic stem cell transplantation. V lost 0 bases to trimming and J lost 3 bases; unmatched junction nucleotides: 2. Germline V gene sequence: CDR1 SGHRS, CDR2 YFSETQ. The CDR3 sequence is 15 residues long. The table lists this clonotype with a few counts. MiXCR, run by TCRdb on the RT-PCR reads, gives a single entry per CDR3 protein. The sample lists about a million distinct CDR3 sequences; roughly 18% were seen once. The rearrangement links TRBV5-1 to TRBJ1-3; 8 positions agree with TRBD1. The specimen sequenced was blood, either unsorted or a sorted T cell fraction (not recorded which). The sequence was collected from a human donor who was either an allogeneic HSCT recipient or a stem cell or donor lymphocyte infusion donor (not recorded which). It is not recorded whose cells these are; they may come from a transplant donor. The CDR3 DNA follows: TGCGCCAGCAGCTTGGGACAGGGGTTTGGAAACACCATATATTTT. This gives the protein CASSLGQGFGNTIYF.